Described below is a single T cell receptor (beta chain) sequence and its context. A junction end diverges from the germline sequence, so it may reflect a read error. TCRdb analysed the RT-PCR reads with MiXCR anew, one entry per CDR3 protein. The sample lists about 700,000 distinct CDR3 sequences; 12% to 15% were seen once. CDR3 size: 16 residues. Germline CDR1 is SGHTA and CDR2 is FQGNSA. The chain links TRBV7-2 to TRBJ1-1; TRBD1 might be the D (5 bases). The clonotype originates from a female donor in good health, serving as a healthy control. The specimen sequenced was memory CD4+ T cells from blood. The chain's CDR3 is CVSSLDPTGQNTEAFF. Written as DNA, the CDR3 is TGTGTCAGCAGCTTAGACCCCACCGGACAGAACACTGAAGCTTTCTTT.